This entry is about one TCR beta chain. Its antigen is unidentified. This sample is part of a study of Tregs in tolerant kidney transplant recipients. Study details: A roughly three-day belatacept mixed lymphocyte reaction, sometimes plus 5-day graft donor restimulation, preceded CD4+CD25+CD127- sorting. Antibodies separated recipient from donor cells.

J was trimmed by 4 bases and V by 0 bases; bases with no gene match: 7. CDR3 length equals 16 residues. Germline-derived CDR1 and CDR2 are SGHRS and YFSETQ. General study findings and limits: Validation in larger populations is needed because few patients were studied.

Here immunoSEQ multiplex PCR was the method, and the copy in TCRdb shows in-frame clones only, minus some. The top ten clones hold 3% to 3.5% of a sample with around 21,000 clones, 50% to 70% of them seen once. The chain uses TRBV5-1 and TRBJ2-5; 9 nucleotides match TRBD2. The sequence derives from a human donor in good health. The sequencing sample was made of Tregs from blood cultured with allogeneic cells. The CDR3 protein is CASSLGAGGSGETQYF. In nucleotides, the CDR3 is TGCGCCAGCAGCTTGGGAGCGGGGGGTTCCGGAGAGACCCAGTACTTC.